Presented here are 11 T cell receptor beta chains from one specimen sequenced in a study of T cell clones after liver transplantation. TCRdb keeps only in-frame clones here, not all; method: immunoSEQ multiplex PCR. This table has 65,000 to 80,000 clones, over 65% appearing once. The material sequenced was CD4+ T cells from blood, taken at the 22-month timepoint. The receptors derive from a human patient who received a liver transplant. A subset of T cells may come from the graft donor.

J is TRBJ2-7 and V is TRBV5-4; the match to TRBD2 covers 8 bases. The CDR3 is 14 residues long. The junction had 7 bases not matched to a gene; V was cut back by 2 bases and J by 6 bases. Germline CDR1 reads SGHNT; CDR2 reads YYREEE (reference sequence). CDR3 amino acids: CASSLGAGVREQYF. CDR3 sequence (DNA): TGTGCCAGCAGCTTAGGAGCGGGGGTGCGCGAGCAGTACTTC.

In nucleotides, the CDR3 is TGCGCCAGCAGCTTGGTTACTAGCAGCTACGAGCAGTACTTC. Its protein product is CASSLVTSSYEQYF. The chain couples TRBV5-1 to TRBJ2-7, with TRBD2 as a possible D gene (6 bases). CDR1 and CDR2 from the germline V gene are SGHRS and YFSETQ. V was trimmed by 0 bases and J by 3 bases, leaving 10 bases between them. The CDR3 contains 14 residues.

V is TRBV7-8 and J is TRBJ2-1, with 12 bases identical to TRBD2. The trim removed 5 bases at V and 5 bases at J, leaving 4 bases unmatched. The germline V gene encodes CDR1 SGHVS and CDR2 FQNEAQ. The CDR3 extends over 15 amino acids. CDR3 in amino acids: CASSMGLAGNNEQFF. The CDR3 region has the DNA TGTGCCAGCAGCATGGGACTAGCGGGCAACAATGAGCAGTTCTTC.

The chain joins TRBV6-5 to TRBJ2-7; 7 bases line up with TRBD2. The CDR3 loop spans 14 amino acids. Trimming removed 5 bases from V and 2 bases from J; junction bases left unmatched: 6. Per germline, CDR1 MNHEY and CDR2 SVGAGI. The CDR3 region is CASSRTRATYEQYF. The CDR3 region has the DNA TGTGCCAGCAGTCGGACTAGAGCAACCTACGAGCAGTACTTC.

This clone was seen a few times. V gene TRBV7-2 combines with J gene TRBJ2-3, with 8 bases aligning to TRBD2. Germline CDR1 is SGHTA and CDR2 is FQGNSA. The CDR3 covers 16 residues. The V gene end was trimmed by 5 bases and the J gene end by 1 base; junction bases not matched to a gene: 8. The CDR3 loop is CASSPRRSGGTDTQYF. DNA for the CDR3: TGTGCCAGCAGCCCCCGGCGTAGCGGGGGCACAGATACGCAGTATTTT. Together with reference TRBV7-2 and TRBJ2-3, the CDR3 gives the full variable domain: GAGVSQSPSNKVTEKGKDVELRCDPISGHTALYWYRQSLGQGLEFLIYFQGNSAPDKSGLPSDRFSAERTGGSVSTLTIQRTQQEDSAVYLCASSPRRSGGTDTQYFGPGTRLTVL.

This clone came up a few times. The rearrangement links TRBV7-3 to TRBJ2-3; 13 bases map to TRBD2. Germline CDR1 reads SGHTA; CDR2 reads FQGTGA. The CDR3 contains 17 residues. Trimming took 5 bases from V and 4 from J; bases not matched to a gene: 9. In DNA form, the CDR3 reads TGTGCCAGCAGCCTGCAGACTAGCGGGAGGTTTTCAGATACGCAGTATTTT. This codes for CASSLQTSGRFSDTQYF.

The CDR3 loop is CSVEEGHNSTWGGSETQYF. CDR3 in DNA: TGCAGCGTTGAAGAGGGACACAATTCTACGTGGGGAGGGAGTGAGACCCAGTACTTC. V is TRBV29-1 and J is TRBJ2-5; TRBD2 is a possible D gene (7 bases). This CDR3 is 19 amino acids long. V lost 0 bases, J lost 5 bases, and 28 bases lay in between. Germline V gene sequence: CDR1 SQVTM, CDR2 ANQGSEA.

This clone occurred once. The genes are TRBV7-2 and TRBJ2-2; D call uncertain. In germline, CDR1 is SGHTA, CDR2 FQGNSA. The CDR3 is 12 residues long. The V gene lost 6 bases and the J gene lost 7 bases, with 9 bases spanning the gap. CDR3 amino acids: CASSIVSGELFF. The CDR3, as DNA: TGTGCCAGCAGTATCGTTAGCGGGGAGCTGTTTTTT.

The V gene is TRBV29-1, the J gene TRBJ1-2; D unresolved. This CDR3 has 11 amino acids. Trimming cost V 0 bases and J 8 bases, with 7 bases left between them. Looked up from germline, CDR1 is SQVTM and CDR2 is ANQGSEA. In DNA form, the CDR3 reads TGCAGCGTTGAAGAGATGGTGGGCTACACCTTC. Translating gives CSVEEMVGYTF.

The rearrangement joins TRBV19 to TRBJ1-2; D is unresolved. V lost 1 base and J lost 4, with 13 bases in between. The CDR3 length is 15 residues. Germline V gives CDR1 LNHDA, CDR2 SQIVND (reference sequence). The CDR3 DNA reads TGTGCCAGTAGTATAGGGACTCGGTTGGGCTATGGCTACACCTTC. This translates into CASSIGTRLGYGYTF.

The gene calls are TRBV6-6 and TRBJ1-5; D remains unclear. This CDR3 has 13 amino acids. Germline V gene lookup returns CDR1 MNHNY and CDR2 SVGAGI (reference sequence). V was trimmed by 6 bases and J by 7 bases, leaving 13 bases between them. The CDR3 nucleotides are TGTGCCAGCAGCAACGGGGTTGAGCAGCCCCAGCATTTT. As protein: CASSNGVEQPQHF.